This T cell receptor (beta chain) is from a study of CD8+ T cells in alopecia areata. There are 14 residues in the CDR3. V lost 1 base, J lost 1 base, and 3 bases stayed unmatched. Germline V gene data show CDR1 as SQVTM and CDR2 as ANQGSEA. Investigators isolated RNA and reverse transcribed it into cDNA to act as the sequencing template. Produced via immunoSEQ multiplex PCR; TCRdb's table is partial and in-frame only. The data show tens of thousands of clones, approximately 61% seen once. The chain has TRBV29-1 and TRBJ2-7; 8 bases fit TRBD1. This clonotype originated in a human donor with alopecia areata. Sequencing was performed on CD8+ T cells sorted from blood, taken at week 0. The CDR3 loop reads CSVEATGESYEQYF. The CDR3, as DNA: TGCAGCGTTGAAGCGACAGGGGAGTCCTACGAGCAGTACTTC.